This T cell receptor beta chain was observed in a study of cytomegalovirus exposure and HLA in healthy donors. The length of the CDR3 is 15 residues. In germline, CDR1 is SEHNR, CDR2 FQNEAQ (reference sequence). The J segment lost 5 bases and the V segment lost 4 bases, leaving 7 bases of the junction unmatched. PCR employed 60 Vbeta and 13 Jbeta primers. Original methodology: It was a later analysis that counted about 80 million unique TCR beta chains, of which approximately 9.9 million were shared. Measured with immunoSEQ multiplex PCR; TCRdb has only the in-frame clones, and not every one. From that table come the V and J calls and clone size; the DNA was used to work out D and trimming. The sample carries some 110,000 clones, about 75% recorded once.

Sequencing was performed on PBMCs. This chain uses TRBV7-9 with TRBJ2-5, with 10 nucleotides matching TRBD1. The clonotype originates from a male donor in good health and CMV-seropositive. Written as DNA, the CDR3 is TGTGCCAGCAGCTCGCCCGGGACAGGGGTTGAGACCCAGTACTTC. It translates to CASSSPGTGVETQYF.